The rows below give T cell receptor beta chains drawn from one sample of a study of T cell responses to AZD1222 COVID-19 vaccine. Using immunoSEQ multiplex PCR, the repertoire was profiled, and TCRdb retains in-frame clones only, with some absent. In the table there are around 110,000 clones, approximately 92% of which are singletons. Sequenced here: peripheral blood, sampled on day 0 of AZD1222 vaccination. The receptor source for this set is an adult in good health. The CDR3 runs from the conserved cysteine through the conserved F or W.

15,TRBV24-1,CATSDRLAGAETQYF
15,TRBV18,CASSPRSGKDEKLFF
12,TRBV19,CASSPSGNTIYF
11,TRBV19,CASRVGRSLHF
14,TRBV6-5,CASSSSGRGETQYF
16,TRBV3-1/TRBV3-2,CASSQTSGGVTDTQYF
15,TRBV6-6,CASSRPASSYNEQFF
16,TRBV7-3,CASSLRGLASYNEQFF
14,TRBV5-4,CASSSSGDGGKLFF
10,TRBV27,CASGTYEQYF
15,TRBV2,CASSQTSGGAKTQYF
14,TRBV6-5,CASSYSGVPGELFF
15,TRBV28,CASSLDRGSHQPQHF
15,TRBV5-1,CASSFRAVGNTEAFF
13,TRBV27,CASSFAGTYEQYF
16,TRBV4-3,CASSQDSAGNRDEQYF
11,TRBV6-6,CASSETGELFF
16,TRBV28,CASRPSGVLSGNTIYF
14,TRBV3-1/TRBV3-2,CASSQAPAFLGYTF
13,TRBV15,CATGDRSTDTQYF
15,TRBV11-1,CASSFHKGPGTEAFF
12,TRBV28,CASSGGGQPQHF
12,TRBV7-9,CASSLQGGVQYF
15,TRBV7-2,CASSTTSGSGNEQFF
17,TRBV28,CASSFVSGGPSTDTQYF
14,TRBV5-6,CASSSGLLNTEAFF
13,TRBV2,CASKGEGPDTQYF
15,TRBV2,CASTVGGLSNYEQYF
12,TRBV7-9,CASSNNYNEQFF
13,TRBV29-1,CSADLLGYYGYTF
14,TRBV19,CASSSRKPNEKLFF
17,TRBV5-1,CASSPDPLAGFTDTQYF
15,TRBV24-1,CATSDDRGLNQPQHF
16,TRBV3-1/TRBV3-2,CASSPRGGGAPYEQYF
14,TRBV7-9,CASSLTGGAREQYF
15,TRBV12-5,CASGLGPGANYGYTF
15,TRBV5-4,CASSLPNGNQETQYF
13,TRBV24-1,CATSDPLTGELFF
15,TRBV6-5,CASSSVWASNQPQHF
13,TRBV12-3/TRBV12-4,CASTWTDSYEQYF
14,TRBV5-6,CASSLGPLNTEAFF
17,TRBV5-6,CASSLGWLPSANNEQFF
11,TRBV20-1,CSAKRGETQYF
14,TRBV19,CASSIILGVNEQFF
15,TRBV28,CASSFVAGGREPQHF
14,TRBV4-1,CASSLELGNYGYTF
13,TRBV24-1,CATSEKRTGELFF
15,TRBV5-6,CASSWDRTPMDTQYF
15,TRBV4-3,CASSQDPQIPYGYTF